This passage covers 30 T cell receptor beta chains from one sample sequenced in a study of shared clonotypes between healthy human individuals. Produced via immunoSEQ multiplex PCR; TCRdb's table is partial and in-frame only. Among hundreds of thousands of clones listed, roughly 83% were seen once. Material for sequencing was PBMCs. Receptors originate from a woman between 35 and 50 years old in good health. Some clones in this sample may be carry-over from other donors' samples.

This chain joins TRBV5-4 and TRBJ2-1; 8 nucleotides agree with TRBD2. Germline values: CDR1 SGHNT, CDR2 YYREEE (reference sequence). The junction had 5 bases not matched to a gene; V was cut back by 3 bases and J by 6 bases. The CDR3 extends over 14 amino acids. The CDR3 DNA is TGTGCCAGCAGCTCAGGACTAGCATCCAATGAGCAGTTCTTC. Encoded protein: CASSSGLASNEQFF.

The V call is TRBV7-9, the J call TRBJ2-7; 10 bases are shared with TRBD2. This CDR3 is 14 amino acids long. Losses at the gene ends were 3 bases for V and 7 bases for J; bases not matched to a gene: 6. CDR1 is SEHNR and CDR2 is FQNEAQ in the germline V gene (reference sequence). The CDR3 loop reads CASSFSSGSREQYF. The DNA for the CDR3 is TGTGCCAGCAGCTTTTCTAGCGGGAGTCGAGAGCAGTACTTC.

This sequence joins TRBV10-3 and TRBJ1-1; D unresolved. The ends were cut back, 6 bases at V and 8 bases at J, with 13 bases in the middle. Germline-derived CDR1 and CDR2 are ENHRY and SYGVKD. CDR3 size: 12 residues. This CDR3 is CAIRGAVGEAFF. The DNA for the CDR3 is TGTGCCATCAGGGGCGCCGTCGGGGAAGCTTTCTTT.

Here the CDR3 reads CASSAQGGYNEKLFF. The CDR3 DNA is TGTGCCAGCAGTGCCCAAGGGGGCTATAATGAAAAACTGTTTTTT. The V call is TRBV2, the J call TRBJ1-4; 7 bases fit TRBD1. In germline, CDR1 is SNHLY, CDR2 FYNNEI. V lost 4 bases, J lost 4 bases, and 6 bases stayed unmatched. CDR3 length: 15 amino acids. Drawing the rest from reference TRBV2 and TRBJ1-4, the complete variable domain is EPEVTQTPSHQVTQMGQEVILRCVPISNHLYFYWYRQILGQKVEFLVSFYNNEISEKSEIFDDQFSVERPDGSNFTLKIRSTKLEDSAMYFCASSAQGGYNEKLFFGSGTQLSVL.

The V call is TRBV30, the J call TRBJ1-5; unclear D gene. Trimming removed 0 bases at V and 6 bases at J, with 6 bases between. The CDR3 is made up of 12 amino acids. Looked up from germline, CDR1 is GTSNPN and CDR2 is SVGIG (reference sequence). CDR3 DNA sequence: TGTGCCTGGAGTGTCCGGGCTCAGCCCCAGCATTTT. Translating it yields CAWSVRAQPQHF.

The gene calls are TRBV19 and TRBJ2-3; D not certain. CDR1 and CDR2 from the germline V gene are LNHDA and SQIVND (reference sequence). The CDR3 is made up of 13 amino acids. Deletions cut 6 bases from V and 4 bases from J, with 11 bases between. CDR3 nucleotide sequence: TGTGCCAGTAGCCAAAGGTTCGCAGATACGCAGTATTTT. Protein: CASSQRFADTQYF.

This chain uses TRBV29-1 with TRBJ2-1, with no clear D. Germline CDR1 SQVTM, CDR2 ANQGSEA. V was shortened by 2 bases and J by 7 bases, with 9 bases between the two germline ends. The CDR3 runs 12 residues. This chain's CDR3 is CSVERRMNEQFF. DNA of the CDR3: TGCAGCGTTGAACGGAGAATGAATGAGCAGTTCTTC.

V is TRBV11-2 and J is TRBJ2-7; D unresolved. Trimming stripped 0 bases from V and 6 bases from J, with 12 bases between. The germline gives CDR1 SGHAT, CDR2 FQNNGV. This CDR3 contains 14 residues. As DNA, the CDR3 is TGTGCCAGCAGCTTAGAAGCCCTCATCGGCGAGCAGTACTTC. It is translated as CASSLEALIGEQYF.

V and J are TRBV5-4 and TRBJ1-5, with unresolved D. V was cut by 2 bases and J by 3 bases, with 6 bases left in between. The CDR3 sequence is 13 residues long. The germline CDR1 and CDR2 sequences are SGHNT and YYREEE (reference sequence). The CDR3 reads CASSFGSNQPQHF. The CDR3 DNA sequence: TGTGCCAGCAGCTTTGGGTCCAATCAGCCCCAGCATTTT.

V and J are TRBV9 and TRBJ2-1; 10 bases are shared with TRBD1. The CDR3 runs 14 residues. Germline V gives CDR1 SGDLS, CDR2 YYNGEE. The ends lost 6 bases at V and 6 bases at J; junction bases unmatched: 6. CDR3 coding DNA: TGTGCCAGCAACGACAGGGGGCGCTTCAATGAGCAGTTCTTC. Translated, it gives CASNDRGRFNEQFF.

CDR3 bases: TGTGCCAGCAGCCCAAATGCCGGGACACACACCTACGAGCAGTACTTC. It specifies CASSPNAGTHTYEQYF. This sequence joins TRBV5-4 and TRBJ2-5; a possible D gene is TRBD1 (6 bases). The J call is uncertain, as TRBJ2-7 better fits the DNA end. CDR1 and CDR2 (germline): SGHNT, YYREEE (reference sequence). There are 16 residues in the CDR3.

The chain is built from TRBV5-4 and TRBJ2-5; D ambiguous. V lost 1 base and J 8 bases, leaving 6 bases between the germline ends. Germline V gives CDR1 SGHNT, CDR2 YYREEE (reference sequence). The CDR3 is made up of 11 amino acids. The CDR3 DNA is TGTGCCAGCAGCTTGAAGGGTACCCAGTACTTC. The encoded protein is CASSLKGTQYF.

V and J are TRBV5-1 and TRBJ2-3, with 11 bases aligning to TRBD2. Trimming removed 4 bases from V and 3 bases from J; junction bases left unmatched: 7. The germline V gene has CDR1 SGHRS and CDR2 YFSETQ. CDR3 length: 16 amino acids. The CDR3 sequence: CASSGLAGGGTDTQYF. CDR3 nucleotide sequence: TGCGCCAGCAGCGGGCTAGCGGGAGGTGGAACAGATACGCAGTATTTT.

As for this clone: The sample has other DNA sequences that encode this CDR3 too. The rearrangement uses TRBV27 and TRBJ1-2; TRBD1 matches 7 bases. Germline V gene lookup returns CDR1 MNHEY and CDR2 SMNVEV (reference sequence). With V trimmed by 6 bases and J by 11 bases, 12 bases remained unmatched. CDR3 length: 13 amino acids. The DNA of the CDR3 is TGTGCCAGCAGCAGAAACAGGGGTCGGGGTTACACCTTC. Amino acids: CASSRNRGRGYTF.

The rearrangement links TRBV2 to TRBJ2-3; 13 positions match TRBD2. The CDR3 has 15 amino acids. CDR1 and CDR2 from the germline V gene are SNHLY and FYNNEI. The junction had 5 bases not matched to a gene; V was cut back by 6 bases and J by 5 bases. Here the CDR3 DNA reads TGTGCCAGCAGATTACTAGCGGGAGGGGTAGATACGCAGTATTTT. This translates into CASRLLAGGVDTQYF.

The rearrangement links TRBV9 to TRBJ2-1; 8 nucleotides match TRBD2. With V trimmed by 0 bases and J by 8 bases, 1 base remained unmatched. Germline-derived CDR1 and CDR2 are SGDLS and YYNGEE. The CDR3 sequence is 13 residues long. CDR3 loop: CASSVELADEQFF. CDR3 sequence (DNA): TGTGCCAGCAGCGTAGAACTAGCGGATGAGCAGTTCTTC.

V and J are TRBV5-1 and TRBJ2-7; 12 bases are shared with TRBD2. V lost 4 bases, J lost 2 bases, and 7 bases stayed unmatched. The CDR3 contains 16 residues. The V gene's germline CDR1 is SGHRS and CDR2 YFSETQ. CDR3: CASSQTSGSIAYEQYF. CDR3 bases: TGCGCCAGCAGCCAGACTAGCGGGAGTATTGCCTACGAGCAGTACTTC. The variable domain in full, completed from reference TRBV5-1 and TRBJ2-7, reads KAGVTQTPRYLIKTRGQQVTLSCSPISGHRSVSWYQQTPGQGLQFLFEYFSETQRNKGNFPGRFSGRQFSNSRSEMNVSTLELGDSALYLCASSQTSGSIAYEQYFGPGTRLTVT.

Here the CDR3 reads CASSPSGTSNEQFF. CDR3 nucleotides: TGTGCCAGCAGCCCCTCCGGGACCTCCAATGAGCAGTTCTTC. The rearrangement joins TRBV4-2 to TRBJ2-1, with D possibly called TRBD1 or TRBD2 (5 bases each). The CDR3 covers 14 residues. CDR1 and CDR2 (germline): LGHNA, YNFKEQ. The germline V and J ends were trimmed by 4 bases and 6 bases, with 13 bases remaining between them.

V and J are TRBV10-3 and TRBJ1-3; 7 bases line up with TRBD1. Trimming cost V 6 bases and J 0 bases; bases outside gene matches: 5. Germline V lookup: CDR1 ENHRY, CDR2 SYGVKD. This CDR3 spans 15 amino acids. Here the CDR3 reads CAIRQGTDSGNTIYF. In nucleotides, the CDR3 is TGTGCCATCAGACAGGGGACCGACTCTGGAAACACCATATATTTT.

This chain links TRBV7-6 with TRBJ2-1; TRBD2 agrees at 7 bases. Germline V gives CDR1 SGHVS, CDR2 FNYEAQ. V shed 6 bases and J 0 bases; nucleotides not matched to a gene: 8. The CDR3 totals 16 residues. For the CDR3, the DNA is TGTGCCAGCAGTTCCTCCTGGGGGGGCTCCTACAATGAGCAGTTCTTC. Its protein product is CASSSSWGGSYNEQFF.

This chain joins TRBV19 and TRBJ2-1; maybe TRBD2 (5 bases). Germline V lookup: CDR1 LNHDA, CDR2 SQIVND (reference sequence). This CDR3 is 15 amino acids long. V was clipped by 3 bases and J by 2 bases, with 11 bases between them. CDR3 in DNA: TGTGCCAGTAGTATTGAGGACTCCCCCTACAATGAGCAGTTCTTC. Amino acids: CASSIEDSPYNEQFF. Full variable domain (missing parts from reference TRBV19 and TRBJ2-1): DGGITQSPKYLFRKEGQNVTLSCEQNLNHDAMYWYRQDPGQGLRLIYYSQIVNDFQKGDIAEGYSVSREKKESFPLTVTSAQKNPTAFYLCASSIEDSPYNEQFFGPGTRLTVL.

A word on this clone: Other DNA sequences in the sample encode the same CDR3. This chain uses TRBV5-4 with TRBJ2-3; D is undetermined. V lost 0 bases to trimming and J lost 1 base, with 3 bases between them. The CDR3 spans 13 residues. From germline, CDR1 is SGHNT and CDR2 YYREEE (reference sequence). CDR3 loop: CASSLDRTDTQYF. The CDR3 DNA reads as TGTGCCAGCAGCTTGGACCGCACAGATACGCAGTATTTT.

The chain couples TRBV5-6 to TRBJ2-1, with 7 positions matching TRBD2. Germline V lookup: CDR1 SGHDT, CDR2 YYEEEE. With V trimmed by 6 bases and J by 9 bases, 9 bases remained unmatched. CDR3 length equals 13 residues. CDR3 DNA: TGTGCCAGCACCCGCCGGGGGGAGTTTGAGCAGTTCTTC. Translating gives CASTRRGEFEQFF. The whole variable domain, filled in from reference TRBV5-6 and TRBJ2-1, reads DAGVTQSPTHLIKTRGQQVTLRCSPKSGHDTVSWYQQALGQGPQFIFQYYEEEERQRGNFPDRFSGHQFPNYSSELNVNALLLGDSALYLCASTRRGEFEQFFGPGTRLTVL.

This clone was seen a single time. This rearrangement joins TRBV9 to TRBJ2-7; D is possibly TRBD1 (6 bases). From germline, CDR1 is SGDLS and CDR2 YYNGEE. The CDR3 runs to 14 residues. The ends were cut back, 3 bases at V and 0 bases at J, with 10 bases in the middle. The CDR3 bases are TGTGCCAGCAGCGCGGACAGTGCCTCCTACGAGCAGTACTTC. The encoded protein is CASSADSASYEQYF.

The chain joins TRBV5-1 to TRBJ1-1; the match to TRBD1 covers 8 bases. In germline, CDR1 is SGHRS, CDR2 YFSETQ. The CDR3 length is 13 residues. Germline trimming cut 0 bases from V and 11 bases from J; bases unmatched to any gene: 6. The CDR3 loop reads CASSLAGGEGAFF. The CDR3 nucleotides read TGCGCCAGCAGCTTGGCAGGGGGCGAGGGTGCTTTCTTT.

V gene TRBV9 combines with J gene TRBJ2-1; tentatively, D is TRBD2 (6 bases). V was pared by 4 bases and J by 10 bases, with 12 bases between. Looked up from germline, CDR1 is SGDLS and CDR2 is YYNGEE. This CDR3 contains 12 residues. The CDR3 nucleotides read TGTGCCAGCAGCCCGGACTACAGGGAGCAGTTCTTC. Translating it yields CASSPDYREQFF. Full variable domain (remainder filled in from reference TRBV9 and TRBJ2-1): DSGVTQTPKHLITATGQRVTLRCSPRSGDLSVYWYQQSLDQGLQFLIQYYNGEERAKGNILERFSAQQFPDLHSELNLSSLELGDSALYFCASSPDYREQFFGPGTRLTVL.

The chain links TRBV6-1 to TRBJ2-5; the D gene could be TRBD1 or TRBD2 (5 bases each). V was cut by 10 bases and J by 5 bases, with 14 bases left in between. This CDR3 comprises 12 residues. Germline V gene lookup returns CDR1 MNHNS and CDR2 SASEGT. CDR3 protein: CAIVGTGETQYF. For the CDR3, the DNA is TGTGCCATCGTGGGGACGGGGGAGACCCAGTACTTC.

As regards this clone: The germline gene is not matched at one end of the junction; a read error may be the cause. V usage is TRBV2 and J usage is TRBJ1-1; D call uncertain. Per germline, CDR1 SNHLY and CDR2 FYNNEI. This CDR3 comprises 13 residues. As DNA, the CDR3 is TGTGCCAGCAGAGAAGGGAGGTTGACTGAAGCTTTCTTT. It codes for CASREGRLTEAFF.

This clone was observed once. The V gene is TRBV5-1, the J gene TRBJ2-7; D is unclear. CDR3 length: 15 amino acids. Trimming cost V 0 bases and J 1 base, with 11 bases left between them. The germline V gene encodes CDR1 SGHRS and CDR2 YFSETQ. The CDR3 here is CASSLAGRPSYEQYF. For the CDR3, the DNA is TGCGCCAGCAGCTTGGCCGGTAGACCTTCCTACGAGCAGTACTTC.

In this sample, this clone turned up a few times. This chain joins TRBV29-1 and TRBJ2-7, with 9 bases fitting TRBD2. CDR1 is SQVTM and CDR2 is ANQGSEA in the germline V gene. J lost 4 bases, V lost 2 bases, and 6 bases had no gene match. This CDR3 comprises 14 residues. CDR3 in amino acids: CSVERSGGGYEQYF. DNA for the CDR3: TGCAGCGTTGAACGTAGCGGGGGAGGGTACGAGCAGTACTTC.